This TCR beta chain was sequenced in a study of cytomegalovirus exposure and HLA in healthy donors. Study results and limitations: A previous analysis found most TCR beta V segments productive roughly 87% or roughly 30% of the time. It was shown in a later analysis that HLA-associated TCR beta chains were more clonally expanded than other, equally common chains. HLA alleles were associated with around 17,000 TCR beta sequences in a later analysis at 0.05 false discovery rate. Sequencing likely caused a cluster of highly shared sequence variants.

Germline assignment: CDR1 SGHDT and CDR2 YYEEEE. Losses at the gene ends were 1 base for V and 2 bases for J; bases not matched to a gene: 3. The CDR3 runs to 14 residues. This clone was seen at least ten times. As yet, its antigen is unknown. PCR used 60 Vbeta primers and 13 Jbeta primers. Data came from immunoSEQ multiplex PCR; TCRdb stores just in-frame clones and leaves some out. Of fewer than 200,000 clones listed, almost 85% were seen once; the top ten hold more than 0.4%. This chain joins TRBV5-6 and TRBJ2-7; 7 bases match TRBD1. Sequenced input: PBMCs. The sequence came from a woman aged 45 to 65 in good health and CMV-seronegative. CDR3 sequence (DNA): TGTGCCAGCAGCTTGAGGGACAGAGCCTACGAGCAGTACTTC. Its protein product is CASSLRDRAYEQYF.